These 13 T cell receptor beta chains share one sample of origin, sequenced in a study of cytomegalovirus exposure and HLA in healthy donors. PCR involved 60 Vbeta and 13 Jbeta primers. The table came from immunoSEQ multiplex PCR; TCRdb's copy has only in-frame clones and leaves some out. Among 90,000 to 120,000 clones listed, approximately 78% were seen once. The sample taken for sequencing was PBMCs. The receptors shown here come from a woman between 40 and 50 years old in good health and CMV-seronegative.

The gene calls are TRBV7-6 and TRBJ1-2; D perhaps matches TRBD1 (6 bases). Germline V gene data show CDR1 as SGHVS and CDR2 as FNYEAQ. The CDR3 runs to 12 residues. Trimming removed 2 bases at V and 6 bases at J, with 7 bases between. The CDR3, as DNA: TGTGCCAGCAGCTTAACAGGGAATGGCTACACCTTC. It encodes CASSLTGNGYTF.

V is TRBV7-9 and J is TRBJ1-3; TRBD1 matches 7 bases. The CDR3 is 14 amino acids. V shed 4 bases and J 2 bases; nucleotides not matched to a gene: 2. Germline CDR1 reads SEHNR; CDR2 reads FQNEAQ (reference sequence). The CDR3 spells CASSYGTAGNTIYF. Here the CDR3 DNA reads TGTGCCAGCAGCTACGGGACAGCTGGAAACACCATATATTTT.

The chain links TRBV7-9 to TRBJ1-4, with TRBD1 identical over 9 bases. The CDR3 runs 19 residues. Losses at the gene ends were 5 bases for V and 6 bases for J; bases not matched to a gene: 19. Germline loops: CDR1 SEHNR, CDR2 FQNEAQ (reference sequence). CDR3: CASSPLFRIGTGLDEKLFF. The CDR3 DNA reads as TGTGCCAGCAGCCCTCTTTTCCGTATCGGGACAGGGCTAGATGAAAAACTGTTTTTT.

The chain uses TRBV7-3 and TRBJ2-1; D unclear. This CDR3 region has 13 residues. CDR1 SGHTA and CDR2 FQGTGA come from the germline V gene. V lost 5 bases and J lost 8, with 13 bases in between. The DNA for the CDR3 is TGTGCCAGCAGCGGAGCCCTCGGTGATGAGCAGTTCTTC. Its translation: CASSGALGDEQFF. Full variable domain (missing parts from reference TRBV7-3 and TRBJ2-1): GAGVSQTPSNKVTEKGKYVELRCDPISGHTALYWYRQSLGQGPEFLIYFQGTGAADDSGLPNDRFFAVRPEGSVSTLKIQRTERGDSAVYLCASSGALGDEQFFGPGTRLTVL.

The J gene is TRBJ1-5, the V gene TRBV4-3; 9 bases map to TRBD1. The CDR3 is 18 residues long. V lost 2 bases, J lost 4 bases, and 12 bases stayed unmatched. Germline CDR1 and CDR2: LGHNA and YSLEER. CDR3 bases: TGCGCCAGCAGCCAATCTCCCCCGGGACAGGGTGTGAATCAGCCCCAGCATTTT. It specifies CASSQSPPGQGVNQPQHF.

The chain carries TRBV7-9 and TRBJ2-7, with 7 bases that match TRBD2. CDR3 length equals 15 residues. Germline lookup yields CDR1 SEHNR and CDR2 FQNEAQ (reference sequence). Trimming removed 5 bases from V and 3 bases from J; junction bases left unmatched: 10. CDR3 residues: CASSRTSGKIYEQYF. For the CDR3, the DNA is TGTGCCAGCAGCCGAACGAGCGGGAAGATCTACGAGCAGTACTTC.

The chain carries TRBV5-6 and TRBJ2-1, with 11 bases identical to TRBD2. This CDR3 region has 16 residues. In germline, CDR1 is SGHDT, CDR2 YYEEEE. V shed 0 bases and J 6 bases; nucleotides not matched to a gene: 5. The CDR3 DNA follows: TGTGCCAGCAGCTTGGCCGGGACTAGCGGAACCAATGAGCAGTTCTTC. Translating it yields CASSLAGTSGTNEQFF.

The chain has TRBV5-1 and TRBJ2-1, with 16 bases identical to TRBD2. Losses at the gene ends were 0 bases for V and 7 bases for J; bases not matched to a gene: 7. Germline V gives CDR1 SGHRS, CDR2 YFSETQ. The CDR3 covers 18 residues. In DNA form, the CDR3 reads TGCGCCAGCAGCTTGGCCGGGACTAGCGGGAGGGGTGGAAATGAGCAGTTCTTC. Translated, it gives CASSLAGTSGRGGNEQFF.

The chain uses TRBV28 and TRBJ1-2; 10 bases align to TRBD1. The V gene's germline CDR1 is MDHEN and CDR2 SYDVKM. CDR3 size: 15 residues. Unmatched junction bases numbered 8, after V lost 7 bases and J lost 3 bases. CDR3 sequence: CASNTLGTGDYGYTF. CDR3 in DNA: TGTGCCAGCAACACCCTGGGGACAGGGGACTATGGCTACACCTTC.

This clone has a handful of counts. V usage is TRBV27 and J usage is TRBJ1-5; 7 bases align to TRBD1. V dropped 5 bases and J dropped 4; count of bases not matched to a gene: 8. Germline lookup yields CDR1 MNHEY and CDR2 SMNVEV (reference sequence). This CDR3 spans 15 amino acids. In nucleotides, the CDR3 is TGTGCCAGCAGTCCCCACCGACAGGGTAATCAGCCCCAGCATTTT. Translation gives CASSPHRQGNQPQHF.

J is TRBJ2-1 and V is TRBV7-8; TRBD2 matches at 9 bases. CDR1 and CDR2 (germline): SGHVS, FQNEAQ. This CDR3 spans 15 amino acids. J lost 4 bases, V lost 7 bases, and 8 bases had no gene match. The CDR3 DNA is TGTGCCAGCACCCCACTCCTAGCGGGATACAATGAGCAGTTCTTC. It encodes CASTPLLAGYNEQFF.

This clone has just one count. The chain combines TRBV5-1 with TRBJ2-6; D is perhaps TRBD2 (5 bases). Trimming removed 0 bases from V and 3 bases from J, with 7 bases in between. Germline loops: CDR1 SGHRS, CDR2 YFSETQ. CDR3 size: 15 residues. The CDR3 loop is CASSLGGGGANVLTF. In nucleotides, the CDR3 is TGCGCCAGCAGCTTGGGAGGAGGTGGGGCCAACGTCCTGACTTTC.

This chain uses TRBV7-3 with TRBJ2-7; 7 nucleotides align to TRBD2. Trimming at V came to 2 bases and at J to 0 bases, leaving 4 bases not matched to a gene. The CDR3 length is 15 residues. Germline CDR1 and CDR2: SGHTA and FQGTGA. CDR3 in DNA: TGTGCCAGCAGCTTAGAGCGGGATGGCTCCTACGAGCAGTACTTC. Its protein is CASSLERDGSYEQYF.